The rows below give T cell receptor beta chains drawn from one sample of a study of CD8 T cells in ankylosing spondylitis. One entry per CDR3 protein, called by TCRdb with MiXCR from the 5' RACE reads. The repertoire includes approximately 220,000 distinct CDR3 sequences, 20% to 30% of them detected once, and 5% to 8% sits in the top ten. Sequenced material: blood, either unsorted or a sorted T cell fraction (not recorded which). The receptor source for this set is a male donor with ankylosing spondylitis or in good health (not recorded which). Each CDR3 is given with its conserved first and last residue. A D gene is named only where the DNA matches it firmly. Expanded clones are given a class, and other clones once, few, many or no size at all.

J,length,size,V,D,CDR3,DNA
TRBJ2-7,13,few,TRBV29-1,TRBD2,CSVAGLAGGEQYF,TGCAGCGTTGCGGGACTAGCGGGAGGCGAGCAGTACTTC
TRBJ2-7,15,NA,TRBV19,NA,CASSIVAGGDYEQYF,TGTGCCAGTAGTATAGTGGCAGGCGGCGACTACGAGCAGTACTTC
TRBJ2-3,15,many,TRBV12-3/TRBV12-4,TRBD2,CASSRLAGATDTQYF,TGTGCCAGCAGCCGACTAGCGGGGGCCACAGATACGCAGTATTTT
TRBJ1-5,15,many,TRBV4-1,NA,CASSQDWRSDQPQHF,TGCGCCAGCAGCCAAGATTGGAGATCGGATCAGCCCCAGCATTTT
TRBJ1-1,16,once,TRBV4-1,NA,CASSPRGRGTYSEAFF,TGCGCCAGCAGCCCCCGGGGCAGGGGCACATATTCTGAAGCTTTCTTT
TRBJ2-4,13,many,TRBV28,NA,CASSPPTINIQYF,TGTGCCAGCAGCCCACCCACGATTAACATTCAGTACTTC
TRBJ2-5,15,few,TRBV7-6,TRBD2,CASSLGGRVQETQYF,TGTGCCAGCAGCTTAGGCGGGAGGGTCCAAGAGACCCAGTACTTC
TRBJ2-1,14,NA,TRBV20-1,NA,CSASRPQGAYEQFF,TGCAGTGCTTCCCGCCCACAGGGCGCCTATGAGCAGTTCTTC
TRBJ1-4,15,many,TRBV6-5,NA,CASSYSRELNEKLFF,TGTGCCAGCAGTTACTCGAGAGAGCTCAATGAAAAACTGTTTTTT
TRBJ1-1,14,NA,TRBV20-1,NA,CSARDRLWDTEAFF,TGCAGTGCTAGAGATCGTCTTTGGGACACTGAAGCTTTCTTT
TRBJ2-3,12,few,TRBV20-1,NA,CSASKSADTQYF,TGCAGTGCTAGTAAATCCGCAGATACGCAGTATTTT
TRBJ2-2,14,many,TRBV27,NA,CASSSRRITGELFF,TGTGCCAGCAGCTCCCGGAGGATAACCGGGGAGCTGTTTTTT
TRBJ2-3,15,many,TRBV4-3,NA,CASSQRGLGTDTQYF,TGCGCCAGCAGCCAACGGGGGTTAGGCACAGATACGCAGTATTTT
TRBJ2-1,14,many,TRBV6-2/TRBV6-3,TRBD1,CASSWGQGPQRQFF,TGTGCCAGCAGTTGGGGACAGGGGCCTCAGAGGCAGTTCTTC
TRBJ1-2,15,many,TRBV20-1,NA,CSAPVAGSSLGGYTF,TGCAGTGCTCCCGTAGCTGGGTCCTCCCTCGGTGGCTACACCTTC
TRBJ2-4,11,many,TRBV29-1,NA,CSAEEKNIQYF,TGCAGCGCCGAGGAGAAAAACATTCAGTACTTC
TRBJ1-4,16,few,TRBV10-1,TRBD1,CASSESRQGAGEKLFF,TGCGCCAGCAGTGAATCGCGACAGGGTGCGGGAGAAAAACTGTTTTTT
TRBJ1-2,12,NA,TRBV19,NA,CASKEGNYGYTF,TGTGCCAGTAAGGAGGGCAACTATGGCTACACCTTC
TRBJ2-3,13,NA,TRBV20-1,NA,CSAVPKGTDTQYF,TGCAGTGCTGTCCCCAAGGGTACAGATACGCAGTATTTT
TRBJ2-7,15,many,TRBV3-1,NA,CASSQVRGANYEQYF,TGTGCCAGCAGCCAAGTGAGGGGGGCGAACTACGAGCAGTACTTC
TRBJ1-1,13,many,TRBV29-1,NA,CSVGAGWTTEAFF,TGCAGCGTTGGGGCCGGGTGGACCACTGAAGCTTTCTTT
TRBJ2-7,13,many,TRBV5-1,TRBD2,CASSTGLAREQYF,TGCGCCAGCAGCACCGGACTAGCTCGCGAGCAGTACTTC
TRBJ1-1,11,once,TRBV12-3/TRBV12-4,NA,CASTLESEAFF,TGTGCCAGCACTCTGGAGTCTGAAGCTTTCTTT
TRBJ2-1,12,many,TRBV3-1,TRBD2,CASSLGLAEQFF,TGTGCCAGCAGTCTTGGACTAGCTGAGCAGTTCTTC
TRBJ2-7,14,once,TRBV29-1,TRBD2,CSVVVGLAAYEQYF,TGCAGCGTTGTCGTAGGACTAGCGGCCTACGAGCAGTACTTC
TRBJ2-7,17,many,TRBV5-1,NA,CASSLGFSEGRNYEQYF,TGCGCCAGCAGCTTGGGCTTTAGTGAGGGCAGGAACTACGAGCAGTACTTC
TRBJ1-5,15,many,TRBV5-8,NA,CASSFSLGPNQPQHF,TGTGCCAGCAGCTTTTCTTTGGGGCCAAATCAGCCCCAGCATTTT
TRBJ2-5,16,many,TRBV4-1,NA,CASSQGAVGMRETQYF,TGCGCCAGCAGCCAAGGCGCGGTTGGGATGAGAGAGACCCAGTACTTC
TRBJ2-7,15,NA,TRBV9,NA,CASSVEAGNSYEQYF,TGTGCCAGCAGCGTAGAGGCGGGCAACTCCTACGAGCAGTACTTC
TRBJ2-5,15,NA,TRBV7-2,NA,CASSHRNGGRETQYF,TGTGCCAGCAGCCACCGAAACGGGGGACGGGAGACCCAGTACTTC
TRBJ2-7,14,NA,TRBV20-1,TRBD2,CSARDQAGVGEQYF,TGCAGTGCTAGAGATCAAGCGGGAGTTGGTGAGCAGTACTTC
TRBJ2-1,16,few,TRBV7-6,NA,CASSPRAGAGDNEQFF,TGTGCCAGCAGCCCCCGGGCGGGGGCAGGTGACAATGAGCAGTTCTTC
TRBJ2-3,16,NA,TRBV20-1,TRBD1,CSARLRAGQGSDTQYF,TGCAGTGCTAGATTGCGTGCGGGACAGGGATCAGATACGCAGTATTTT
TRBJ1-2,17,few,TRBV5-5,NA,CASSLALTGKSNYGYTF,TGTGCCAGCAGCTTGGCCCTAACAGGGAAATCGAACTATGGCTACACCTTC
TRBJ2-7,14,NA,TRBV20-1,NA,CSASPGRTTGEQYF,TGCAGTGCTAGTCCCGGGAGAACTACTGGCGAGCAGTACTTC
TRBJ1-1,14,few,TRBV2,NA,CASSVGRGNTEAFF,TGTGCCAGCAGTGTAGGTCGGGGGAACACTGAAGCTTTCTTT
TRBJ2-1,16,NA,TRBV6-5,NA,CASSYSGNTGQDEQFF,TGTGCCAGCAGTTACTCGGGGAATACGGGACAAGATGAGCAGTTCTTC
TRBJ2-3,12,many,TRBV20-1,TRBD2,CSGREGTDTQYF,TGCAGTGGGCGGGAGGGCACAGATACGCAGTATTTT
TRBJ2-1,15,many,TRBV5-1,TRBD2,CASSGRLAGDNEQFF,TGCGCCAGCAGCGGAAGACTAGCGGGAGACAATGAGCAGTTCTTC
TRBJ2-7,14,NA,TRBV7-8,TRBD1,CASSQTGFGSEQYF,TGTGCCAGCAGCCAGACAGGGTTTGGCTCCGAGCAGTACTTC
TRBJ1-2,15,few,TRBV4-3,TRBD1,CASSQADRVYYGYTF,TGCGCCAGCAGCCAGGCGGACAGGGTTTACTATGGCTACACCTTC
TRBJ2-5,13,many,TRBV20-1,NA,CSARSLGGETQYF,TGCAGTGCTAGATCCCTTGGGGGGGAGACCCAGTACTTC
TRBJ2-4,18,many,TRBV3-1,TRBD2,CASSQGASGGVAKNIQYF,TGTGCCAGCAGCCAAGGGGCTAGCGGAGGTGTCGCCAAAAACATTCAGTACTTC
TRBJ2-7,11,NA,TRBV20-1,TRBD2,CSASGRVEQYF,TGCAGTGCTAGCGGGAGGGTTGAGCAGTACTTC
TRBJ2-1,15,many,TRBV5-6,TRBD2,CASSRTSGSGLEQFF,TGTGCCAGCAGCCGGACTAGCGGGTCGGGACTTGAGCAGTTCTTC
TRBJ1-2,11,NA,TRBV10-3,NA,CASSQSLGYTF,TGTGCCTCTTCACAATCCCTTGGCTACACCTTC
TRBJ2-7,13,NA,TRBV20-1,TRBD2,CSADPAGSYEQYF,TGCAGTGCTGACCCAGCGGGATCCTACGAGCAGTACTTC
TRBJ2-3,13,many,TRBV29-1,NA,CSAPQEGVDTQYF,TGCAGCGCCCCCCAGGAGGGAGTCGATACGCAGTATTTT
TRBJ2-3,12,NA,TRBV29-1,NA,CSVRENTDTQYF,TGCAGCGTGAGGGAAAACACAGATACGCAGTATTTT
TRBJ1-2,14,once,TRBV20-1,NA,CSARDAGVPYGYTF,TGCAGTGCTAGAGATGCCGGGGTTCCCTATGGCTACACCTTC
TRBJ2-3,13,many,TRBV12-3/TRBV12-4,NA,CASSFQGTDTQYF,TGTGCCAGCAGTTTCCAGGGCACAGATACGCAGTATTTT
TRBJ2-4,16,many,TRBV29-1,TRBD2,CSVDRLAGEAKNIQYF,TGCAGCGTTGATCGACTAGCGGGAGAGGCCAAAAACATTCAGTACTTC